Below, one T cell receptor (beta chain) is given with its context. This CDR3 is built from 17 residues. The V gene's germline CDR1 is LGHDT and CDR2 YNNKEL (reference sequence). V was clipped by 4 bases and J by 9 bases; unmatched bases: 14. The source of the sample is a study of blood T cell repertoires in COVID-19. In the study's own analysis: Estimation of nucleated cell counts relied on the amplification of reference gene primers. TCRdb keeps only in-frame clones here, not all; method: immunoSEQ multiplex PCR. For V, J and clone size, that table is used; D and trimming come from the DNA. The sample comprises approximately 460,000 clones, roughly 89% of which are singletons, and around 0.9% rests with the top ten. Patients from Seattle were sampled longitudinally, starting during active infection.

This sequence originates from a man in his late teens or twenties with COVID-19, enrolled during active disease. The V call is TRBV3-1 (or the pseudogene TRBV3-2), the J call TRBJ1-6; 8 bases align to TRBD1. Sequencing was performed on peripheral blood. In DNA form, the CDR3 reads TGTGCCAGCAGCCCGCACCCGACAGGGGCTAGGGGTTCACCCCTCCACTTT. Protein sequence: CASSPHPTGARGSPLHF.